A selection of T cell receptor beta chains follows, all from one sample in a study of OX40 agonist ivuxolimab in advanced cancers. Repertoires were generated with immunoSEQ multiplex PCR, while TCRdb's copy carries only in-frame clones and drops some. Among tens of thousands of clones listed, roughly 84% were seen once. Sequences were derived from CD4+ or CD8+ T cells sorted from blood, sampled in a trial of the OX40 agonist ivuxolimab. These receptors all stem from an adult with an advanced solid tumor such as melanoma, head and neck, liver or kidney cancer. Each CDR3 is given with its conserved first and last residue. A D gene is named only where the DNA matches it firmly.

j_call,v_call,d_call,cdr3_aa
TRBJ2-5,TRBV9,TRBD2,CASSLSGAETQYF
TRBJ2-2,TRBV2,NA,CASSEGDNYTGELFF
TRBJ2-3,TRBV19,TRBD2,CASRGGSSTDTQYF
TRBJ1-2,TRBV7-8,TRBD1,CASSPIQGARLNYGYTF
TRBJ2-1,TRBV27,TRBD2,CASSLPGTSGNYNEQFF
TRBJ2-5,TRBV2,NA,CASSSGPEETQYF
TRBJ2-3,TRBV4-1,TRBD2,CASSQDKGLAGATQYF
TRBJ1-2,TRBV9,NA,CASSVGTNYGYTF
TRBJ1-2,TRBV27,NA,CASSLTHTSNYGYTF
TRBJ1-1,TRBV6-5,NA,CASSNPPNTEAFF
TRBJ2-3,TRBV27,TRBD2,CASSYGTSGRVDTQYF
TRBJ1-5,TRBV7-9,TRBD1,CASSLSGTGYQPQHF
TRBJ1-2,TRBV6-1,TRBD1,CASSGQGARGDYGYTF
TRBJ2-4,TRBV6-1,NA,CASSDGGAKNIQYF
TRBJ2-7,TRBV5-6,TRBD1,CASSTRQGTYEQYF
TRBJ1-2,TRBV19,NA,CASRAPGGRSYGYTF
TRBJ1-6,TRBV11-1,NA,CASSSIRDNSYNSPLHF
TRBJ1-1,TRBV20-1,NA,CSLPRDTEAFF
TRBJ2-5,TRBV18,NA,CASSGGGGEEQYF
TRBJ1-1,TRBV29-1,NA,CSVEDLLPGLNTEAFF
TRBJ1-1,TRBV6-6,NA,CASSPRNTEAFF
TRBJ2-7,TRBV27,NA,CASSSWGPRKNYEQYF
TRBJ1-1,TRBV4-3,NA,CASSQEAGNRNTEAFF
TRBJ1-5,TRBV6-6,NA,CASSRGGLDYQPQHF
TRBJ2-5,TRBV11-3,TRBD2,CASSLSGRPQETQYF
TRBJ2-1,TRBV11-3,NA,CASSPRPPEQFF
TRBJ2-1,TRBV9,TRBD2,CASSVSGGQMGEQFF
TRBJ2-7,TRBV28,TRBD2,CASRSGTSKYEQYF
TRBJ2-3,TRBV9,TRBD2,CASKVGSGRAGDTQYF
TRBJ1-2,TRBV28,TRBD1,CASSPLGQGRNYGYTF